These 15 T cell receptor beta chains were all obtained from the same sample, sequenced in a study of cytomegalovirus exposure and HLA in healthy donors. Vbeta (60) and Jbeta (13) primers were used in the PCR. Sequencing used immunoSEQ multiplex PCR; TCRdb keeps in-frame clones, though not all of them. The profile shows about 140,000 clones, about 76% of them singletons. Material: PBMCs. The receptors derive from a female donor in good health and CMV-seronegative.

This chain joins TRBV12-5 and TRBJ1-1; 10 bases line up with TRBD1. V lost 1 base and J lost 3; bases outside the gene matches: 5. The CDR3 loop spans 16 amino acids. CDR1 is LGHNT and CDR2 is FRNRAP in the germline V gene. CDR3 sequence: CASGLGGTGEDTEAFF. Written as DNA, the CDR3 is TGTGCTAGTGGTTTGGGGGGGACAGGGGAGGACACTGAAGCTTTCTTT.

This sequence joins TRBV10-3 and TRBJ2-2, with 9 bases aligning to TRBD1. CDR1 and CDR2 from the germline V gene are ENHRY and SYGVKD. The trim removed 5 bases at V and 0 bases at J, leaving 10 bases unmatched. CDR3 size: 18 residues. Written as DNA, the CDR3 is TGTGCCATCAGTTCAGGGACAGGGAAATCCCCGAACACCGGGGAGCTGTTTTTT. Its translation is CAISSGTGKSPNTGELFF.

J is TRBJ2-5 and V is TRBV5-6; D perhaps matches TRBD2 (6 bases). Germline V gene sequence: CDR1 SGHDT, CDR2 YYEEEE. V lost 4 bases, J lost 6 bases, and 22 bases lay in between. This CDR3 has 16 amino acids. The CDR3 region is CASSLLVEGGLKTQYF. The DNA for the CDR3 is TGTGCCAGCAGCCTGCTAGTGGAGGGTGGGCTAAAGACCCAGTACTTC. Together with reference TRBV5-6 and TRBJ2-5, the CDR3 gives the full variable domain: DAGVTQSPTHLIKTRGQQVTLRCSPKSGHDTVSWYQQALGQGPQFIFQYYEEEERQRGNFPDRFSGHQFPNYSSELNVNALLLGDSALYLCASSLLVEGGLKTQYFGPGTRLLVL.

This rearrangement joins TRBV19 to TRBJ1-4; 7 bases agree with TRBD1. The CDR3 totals 15 residues. The J segment lost 8 bases and the V segment lost 7 bases, leaving 13 bases of the junction unmatched. Germline V gene lookup returns CDR1 LNHDA and CDR2 SQIVND (reference sequence). CDR3 amino acids: CASKDSDRAWEKLFF. CDR3 in DNA: TGTGCCAGTAAGGATTCCGACAGGGCATGGGAAAAACTGTTTTTT.

The V and J genes are TRBV19 and TRBJ1-5; 10 bases map to TRBD1. The CDR3 has 17 amino acids. V trimming: 7 bases; J trimming: 3 bases; junction bases outside the gene matches: 12. Germline CDR1 reads LNHDA; CDR2 reads SQIVND (reference sequence). The CDR3 nucleotides read TGTGCCAGTACTAAGGGGCGGGACAGGGGATTCAATCAGCCCCAGCATTTT. Translation: CASTKGRDRGFNQPQHF.

This chain uses TRBV7-7 with TRBJ2-7; D possibly corresponds to TRBD2 (6 bases). Looked up from germline, CDR1 is SSHAT and CDR2 is FNYEAQ (reference sequence). The length of the CDR3 is 13 residues. The CDR3 DNA sequence: TGTGCTAGCTCCAGCGGGCTAGGGTACGAGCAGTACTTC. It specifies CASSSGLGYEQYF.

The chain couples TRBV30 to TRBJ2-4, with TRBD2 identical over 7 bases. The V and J ends lost 2 bases and 3 bases, in that order; junction bases with no gene match: 10. The CDR3 sequence is 16 residues long. Germline lookup yields CDR1 GTSNPN and CDR2 SVGIG (reference sequence). The CDR3, as DNA: TGTGCCTGGAGTCTCGGACTAGTCGGGGGCAAAAACATTCAGTACTTC. Encoded protein: CAWSLGLVGGKNIQYF.

CDR3 nucleotides: TGTGCCAGCAGCTCCGGGGAGCGCTACGAGCAGTACTTC. Translating it yields CASSSGERYEQYF. The chain couples TRBV11-3 to TRBJ2-7; a possible D gene is TRBD2 (5 bases). The V and J ends lost 4 bases and 3 bases respectively, with 10 bases between them. Looked up from germline, CDR1 is SGHNT and CDR2 is YENEEA. This CDR3 spans 13 amino acids.

This clone turned up a few times. The chain links TRBV5-6 to TRBJ1-1, with TRBD1 matching 9 bases. Per germline, CDR1 SGHDT and CDR2 YYEEEE. The CDR3 totals 12 residues. The V segment lost 1 base and the J segment 11 bases; nucleotides outside the gene matches: 3. The CDR3 DNA follows: TGTGCCAGCAGCTTGAACAGGGGGCTGGCTTTCTTT. Its protein product is CASSLNRGLAFF.

This rearrangement joins TRBV5-6 to TRBJ2-3; maybe TRBD1 (5 bases). Looked up from germline, CDR1 is SGHDT and CDR2 is YYEEEE. The V and J ends lost 1 base and 5 bases respectively, with 8 bases between them. The CDR3 is 13 residues long. For the CDR3, the DNA is TGTGCCAGCAGCTTGCCAGGGATAGATACGCAGTATTTT. It yields the protein CASSLPGIDTQYF.

Concerning this clone: In the same sample, other DNA sequences code for this CDR3. The chain links TRBV9 to TRBJ2-1; D gene unclear. V shed 2 bases and J shed 6 bases, with 6 bases lying between them. The germline gives CDR1 SGDLS, CDR2 YYNGEE. The CDR3 is 12 amino acids. The CDR3 nucleotides read TGTGCCAGCAGCGTCACGGGCAATGAGCAGTTCTTC. Translated, it gives CASSVTGNEQFF.

To note about this clone: Other DNA sequences in the sample encode the same CDR3. CDR3 sequence: CSVGAGYEQYF. CDR3 coding DNA: TGCAGCGTAGGGGCGGGGTACGAGCAGTACTTC. This chain uses TRBV29-1 with TRBJ2-7; possible D gene TRBD2, 6 bases. Germline CDR1 and CDR2: SQVTM and ANQGSEA. CDR3 length: 11 amino acids. Trimming stripped 6 bases from V and 4 bases from J, with 10 bases between.

This chain connects TRBV9 to TRBJ2-4; TRBD1 agrees at 7 bases. CDR3 length: 15 residues. Germline CDR1 and CDR2: SGDLS and YYNGEE. V shed 4 bases and J 9 bases; nucleotides not matched to a gene: 13. DNA of the CDR3: TGTGCCAGCAGCCCCGACCCCGACAGGGCGGGCATTCAGTACTTC. Translated, it gives CASSPDPDRAGIQYF.

This chain joins TRBV12-5 and TRBJ1-2, with 7 positions matching TRBD1. This CDR3 region has 13 residues. With 6 bases clipped from V and 6 bases from J, the junction kept 7 bases outside the gene matches. Germline V gives CDR1 LGHNT, CDR2 FRNRAP. The CDR3 spells CASGKQGGDGYTF. The CDR3 bases are TGTGCTAGTGGAAAGCAGGGGGGAGATGGCTACACCTTC.

This clone appeared once. The CDR3 nucleotides are TGTGCCAGCGGGAGGGATACGCAGTATTTT. As protein: CASGRDTQYF. The chain carries TRBV6-6 and TRBJ2-3; D might be TRBD2 (6 bases). Trimming pared 8 bases from V and 6 bases from J, leaving 6 bases between. The CDR3 totals 10 residues. The germline gives CDR1 MNHNY, CDR2 SVGAGI (reference sequence).